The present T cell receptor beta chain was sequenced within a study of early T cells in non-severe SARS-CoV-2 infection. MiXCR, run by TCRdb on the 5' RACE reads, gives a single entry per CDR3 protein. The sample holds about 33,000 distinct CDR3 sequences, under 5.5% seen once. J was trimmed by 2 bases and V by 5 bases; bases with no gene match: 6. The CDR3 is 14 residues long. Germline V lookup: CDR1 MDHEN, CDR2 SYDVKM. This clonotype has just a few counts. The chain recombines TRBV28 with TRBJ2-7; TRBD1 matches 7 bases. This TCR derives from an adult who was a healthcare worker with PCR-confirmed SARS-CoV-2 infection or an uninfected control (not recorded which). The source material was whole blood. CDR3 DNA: TGTGCCAGCAGTATCGACAGGGCTACCTACGAGCAGTACTTC. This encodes CASSIDRATYEQYF.